Presented here are 9 T cell receptor beta chains from one specimen sequenced in a study of blood T cell repertoires in COVID-19. Only in-frame clones appear in the TCRdb table, and some are missing; sequencing was by immunoSEQ multiplex PCR. Of some 510,000 clones detected, 85% to 90% appear once; the ten largest clones hold 1.5% to 2%. The sequencing input was PBMCs or T cells enriched from blood (not recorded which). These receptor sequences come from a woman between 40 and 50 years old who had recovered from COVID-19.

The genes are TRBV10-3 and TRBJ1-4, with D tentatively TRBD1 (5 bases). The CDR3 length is 14 residues. Germline V gives CDR1 ENHRY, CDR2 SYGVKD. V lost 8 bases and J 8 bases, leaving 18 bases between the germline ends. The CDR3 DNA reads as TGTGCCATCTCCCCTGGAAGGCAGGGCGAAAAACTGTTTTTT. Encoded protein: CAISPGRQGEKLFF.

The genes are TRBV4-3 and TRBJ2-7, with a possible D match to TRBD1 (6 bases). With 0 bases removed from V and 3 bases from J, the gap between germline ends came to 15 bases. The CDR3 totals 16 residues. Germline CDR1 is LGHNA and CDR2 is YSLEER. CDR3 sequence: CASSQDRRTALYEQYF. The CDR3 DNA reads as TGCGCCAGCAGCCAAGATCGGAGGACAGCACTCTACGAGCAGTACTTC.

This clone came up a few times. V gene TRBV4-1 combines with J gene TRBJ2-7; 7 bases align to TRBD1. V shed 0 bases and J 5 bases; nucleotides not matched to a gene: 4. Germline CDR1 MGHRA, CDR2 YSYEKL. The CDR3 covers 14 residues. CDR3 coding DNA: TGCGCCAGCAGCCAAGATGATACAGGGGACGAGCAGTACTTC. Translating gives CASSQDDTGDEQYF.

This clone was found a few times. The chain links TRBV19 to TRBJ1-1; tentative D call: TRBD1 (5 bases). Germline assignment: CDR1 LNHDA and CDR2 SQIVND (reference sequence). The CDR3 has 15 amino acids. V gave up 1 base and J gave up 3 bases, with 12 bases separating them. The CDR3 sequence is CASSIGGGGDTEAFF. CDR3 bases: TGTGCCAGTAGTATAGGGGGAGGAGGGGACACTGAAGCTTTCTTT.

The chain carries TRBV5-4 and TRBJ2-3; D not resolved. The CDR3 totals 15 residues. CDR1 and CDR2 from the germline V gene are SGHNT and YYREEE (reference sequence). Trimming cost V 2 bases and J 0 bases, with 10 bases left between them. Here the CDR3 DNA reads TGTGCCAGCAGCTTACAGAGTATTAGCACAGATACGCAGTATTTT. Translated: CASSLQSISTDTQYF.

This clone has just a few counts. This chain links TRBV2 with TRBJ1-1; no definite D call. V was pared by 1 base and J by 6 bases, with 6 bases between. Germline V gene lookup returns CDR1 SNHLY and CDR2 FYNNEI. The CDR3 loop spans 12 amino acids. CDR3 DNA: TGTGCCAGCAGTGAAGACAGACCTGAAGCTTTCTTT. The encoded protein is CASSEDRPEAFF. Filled out from reference TRBV2 and TRBJ1-1, the complete variable domain reads EPEVTQTPSHQVTQMGQEVILRCVPISNHLYFYWYRQILGQKVEFLVSFYNNEISEKSEIFDDQFSVERPDGSNFTLKIRSTKLEDSAMYFCASSEDRPEAFFGQGTRLTVV.

The chain combines TRBV7-9 with TRBJ1-1; TRBD1 matches at 8 bases. V gave up 5 bases and J gave up 0 bases; unmatched junction bases: 11. Germline CDR1 and CDR2: SEHNR and FQNEAQ (reference sequence). This CDR3 spans 17 amino acids. CDR3 DNA: TGTGCCAGCAGCCCCCCTGGGCAGGGGGCTATGAACACTGAAGCTTTCTTT. Protein: CASSPPGQGAMNTEAFF.

The chain combines TRBV19 with TRBJ2-5; D is perhaps TRBD2 (6 bases). Germline-derived CDR1 and CDR2 are LNHDA and SQIVND (reference sequence). V lost 6 bases and J 5 bases, leaving 13 bases between the germline ends. CDR3 length: 13 residues. The DNA for the CDR3 is TGTGCCAGTAGCCTGGAGGGCGCGGAGACCCAGTACTTC. Its translation: CASSLEGAETQYF.

The chain joins TRBV6-4 to TRBJ2-3, with 7 bases aligning to TRBD1. Looked up from germline, CDR1 is MRHNA and CDR2 is SNTAGT. The CDR3 extends over 15 amino acids. V lost 5 bases, J lost 0 bases, and 5 bases stayed unmatched. CDR3 coding DNA: TGTGCCAGCAGTCCCGACAGGGCTAGCACAGATACGCAGTATTTT. As protein: CASSPDRASTDTQYF.